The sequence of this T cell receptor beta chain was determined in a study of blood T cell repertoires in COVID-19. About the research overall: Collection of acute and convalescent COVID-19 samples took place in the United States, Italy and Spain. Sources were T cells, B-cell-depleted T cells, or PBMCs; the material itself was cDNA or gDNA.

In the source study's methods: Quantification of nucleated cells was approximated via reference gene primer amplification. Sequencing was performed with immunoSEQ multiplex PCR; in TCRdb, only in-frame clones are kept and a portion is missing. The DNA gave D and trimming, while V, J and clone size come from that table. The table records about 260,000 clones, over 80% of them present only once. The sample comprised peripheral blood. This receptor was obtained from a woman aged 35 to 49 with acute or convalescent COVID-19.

The CDR3 is CASRGQGANTGELFF. As DNA, the CDR3 is TGTGCCAGCAGAGGACAGGGGGCGAACACCGGGGAGCTGTTTTTT. V usage is TRBV7-8 and J usage is TRBJ2-2; 10 nucleotides match TRBD1. V was pared by 6 bases and J by 0 bases, with 1 base of the junction left unmatched. From germline, CDR1 is SGHVS and CDR2 FQNEAQ. The CDR3 contains 15 residues.